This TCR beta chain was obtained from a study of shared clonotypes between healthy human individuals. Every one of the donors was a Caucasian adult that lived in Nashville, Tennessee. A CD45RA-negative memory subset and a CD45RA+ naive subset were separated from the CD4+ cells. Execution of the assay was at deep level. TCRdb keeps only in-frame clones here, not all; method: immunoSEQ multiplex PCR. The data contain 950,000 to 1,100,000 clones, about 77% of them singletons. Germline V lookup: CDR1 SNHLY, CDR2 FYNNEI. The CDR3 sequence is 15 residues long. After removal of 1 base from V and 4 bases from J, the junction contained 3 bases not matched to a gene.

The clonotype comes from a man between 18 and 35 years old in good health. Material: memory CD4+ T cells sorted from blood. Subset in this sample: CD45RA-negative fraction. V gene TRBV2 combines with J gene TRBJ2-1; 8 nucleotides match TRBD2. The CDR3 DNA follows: TGTGCCAGCAGTGAAGGACGGGGGGGGTACAATGAGCAGTTCTTC. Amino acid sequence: CASSEGRGGYNEQFF.